This TCR beta chain was sequenced during a study of vaccination effects on CD4 cells after COVID-19. On the study more broadly: Samples that were drawn after vaccination came a median of 72 days after the second dose.

Pools of viral peptides were used by the ViraFEST assay to expand antigen-specific CD4+ T cells ahead of sequencing. Cells that had been cultured for approximately ten days were the source of isolated CD4+ T cells. Participants were vaccinated with two doses of either the BNT162b2 or mRNA-1273 vaccine. Nucleocapsid antibody tests were negative, and the vaccine recipients had no prior SARS-CoV-2 infection. Half the medium was replaced with IL-2 medium on days 3 and 7. The CDR3 spans 12 residues. The germline V and J ends were trimmed by 1 base and 7 bases, with 4 bases remaining between them. Germline V gene lookup returns CDR1 LGHDT and CDR2 YNNKEL (reference sequence). Overall study results and limits: In the late period after vaccination, infection- and vaccine-induced clones contracted markedly.

This clone has only a few counts. No antigen is known for it. Clones were sequenced by immunoSEQ multiplex PCR, and TCRdb holds only the in-frame ones, with some missing. Of 25,000 to 40,000 clones in the sample, roughly 67% were seen once. The source material was CD4+ T cells from PBMCs cultured with SARS-CoV-2 spike peptides, sampled after COVID-19 vaccination. The chain employs TRBV3-1 (or the pseudogene TRBV3-2) and TRBJ2-2, with D hard to call. This receptor was obtained from a human donor who received a COVID-19 vaccine. CDR3 nucleotide sequence: TGTGCCAGCAGCCAAGGGGTCGGGGAGCTGTTTTTT. Translating it yields CASSQGVGELFF.